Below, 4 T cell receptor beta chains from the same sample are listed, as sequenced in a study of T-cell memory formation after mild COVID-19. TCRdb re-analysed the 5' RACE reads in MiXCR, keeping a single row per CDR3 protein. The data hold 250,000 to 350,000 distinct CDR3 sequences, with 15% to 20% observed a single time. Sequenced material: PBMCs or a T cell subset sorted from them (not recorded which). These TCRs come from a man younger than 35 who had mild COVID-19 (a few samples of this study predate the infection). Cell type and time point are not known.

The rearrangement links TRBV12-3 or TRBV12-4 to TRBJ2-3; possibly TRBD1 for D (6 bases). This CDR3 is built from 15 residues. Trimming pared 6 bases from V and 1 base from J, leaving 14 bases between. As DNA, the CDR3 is TGTGCCAGCAGGTGGGACACCCAGGGCACAGATACGCAGTATTTT. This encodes CASRWDTQGTDTQYF.

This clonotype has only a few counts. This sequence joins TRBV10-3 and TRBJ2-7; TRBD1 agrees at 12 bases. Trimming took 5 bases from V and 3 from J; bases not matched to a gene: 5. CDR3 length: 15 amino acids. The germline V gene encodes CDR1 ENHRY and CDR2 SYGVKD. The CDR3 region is CAISSGTGGFYEQYF. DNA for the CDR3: TGTGCCATCAGTTCCGGGACAGGGGGCTTCTACGAGCAGTACTTC.

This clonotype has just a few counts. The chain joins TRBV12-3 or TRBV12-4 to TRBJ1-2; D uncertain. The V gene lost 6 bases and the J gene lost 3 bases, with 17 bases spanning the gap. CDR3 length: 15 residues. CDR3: CASSAIRDSDYGYTF. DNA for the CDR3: TGTGCCAGCAGCGCGATCAGAGATTCCGACTATGGCTACACCTTC.

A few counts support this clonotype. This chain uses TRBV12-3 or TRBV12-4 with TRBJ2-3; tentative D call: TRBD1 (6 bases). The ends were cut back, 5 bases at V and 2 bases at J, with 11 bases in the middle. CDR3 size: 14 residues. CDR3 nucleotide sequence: TGTGCCAGCAGTAGGGACACTAACACAGATACGCAGTATTTT. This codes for CASSRDTNTDTQYF.